These 9 T cell receptor beta chains originate from one sample sequenced in a study of blood T cell repertoires in COVID-19. Repertoires were generated with immunoSEQ multiplex PCR, while TCRdb's copy carries only in-frame clones and drops some. The table lists about 330,000 clones, approximately 88% of them singletons, with around 4.6% in the top ten. Sequences were obtained from PBMCs or T cells enriched from blood (not recorded which). These receptors were obtained from a man under 40 who had recovered from COVID-19.

The genes are TRBV3-1 (or the pseudogene TRBV3-2) and TRBJ2-1; no definite D call. CDR1 LGHDT and CDR2 YNNKEL come from the germline V gene (reference sequence). V dropped 1 base and J dropped 3 bases, with 4 bases sitting between them. The CDR3 length is 13 residues. CDR3 amino acids: CASSQVYYNEQFF. CDR3 coding DNA: TGTGCCAGCAGCCAAGTATACTACAATGAGCAGTTCTTC.

The CDR3 coding sequence is TGTGCCAGCAGCTTAGAAGGTGGGGGCCTGATAGGGGAGACCCAGTACTTC. Protein product: CASSLEGGGLIGETQYF. The chain recombines TRBV7-9 with TRBJ2-5; perhaps TRBD1 as D (6 bases). V lost 1 base and J 5 bases, leaving 20 bases between the germline ends. CDR3 length equals 17 residues. CDR1 and CDR2 (germline): SEHNR, FQNEAQ (reference sequence).

The chain has TRBV19 and TRBJ2-7, with a possible D match to TRBD2 (6 bases). Germline CDR1 LNHDA, CDR2 SQIVND (reference sequence). V lost 0 bases and J 0 bases, leaving 9 bases between the germline ends. The CDR3 is 15 residues long. Here the CDR3 reads CASSIDLGGSYEQYF. The CDR3 bases are TGTGCCAGTAGTATAGATCTGGGGGGCTCCTACGAGCAGTACTTC.

V is TRBV5-1 and J is TRBJ2-2; 11 nucleotides line up with TRBD1. This CDR3 contains 17 residues. Germline V gene sequence: CDR1 SGHRS, CDR2 YFSETQ. V trimming: 4 bases; J trimming: 4 bases; junction bases outside the gene matches: 9. Here the CDR3 reads CASSIWTGGDGTGELFF. The CDR3 nucleotides read TGCGCCAGCAGCATTTGGACAGGGGGCGATGGCACCGGGGAGCTGTTTTTT.

This chain links TRBV5-1 with TRBJ2-2, with a weak D call TRBD1 (5 bases). Deletions cut 0 bases from V and 4 bases from J, with 7 bases between. Germline values: CDR1 SGHRS, CDR2 YFSETQ. The CDR3 is made up of 14 amino acids. CDR3 amino acids: CASSLGRGTGELFF. The CDR3 nucleotides read TGCGCCAGCAGCTTGGGTAGGGGCACCGGGGAGCTGTTTTTT.

The chain combines TRBV11-2 with TRBJ1-4, with 7 bases matching TRBD1. Germline CDR1 and CDR2: SGHAT and FQNNGV. The CDR3 is 15 residues long. V shed 5 bases, J shed 2 bases, and the junction held 5 bases outside the gene matches. The CDR3 region has the DNA TGTGCCAGCAGCAGACGACAGGGCACTAATGAAAAACTGTTTTTT. Its protein product is CASSRRQGTNEKLFF.

The rearrangement uses TRBV7-9 and TRBJ2-6, with 8 bases fitting TRBD2. V was pared by 1 base and J by 0 bases, with 8 bases of the junction left unmatched. Per germline, CDR1 SEHNR and CDR2 FQNEAQ (reference sequence). This CDR3 contains 19 residues. CDR3 DNA sequence: TGTGCCAGCAGCTTAGGAAGCGGGGGCCAATACTCTGGGGCCAACGTCCTGACTTTC. Its protein is CASSLGSGGQYSGANVLTF.

The sample holds a few counts of this clone. The genes are TRBV9 and TRBJ1-2, with TRBD1 as a possible D gene (5 bases). CDR3 size: 15 residues. Deletions cut 4 bases from V and 3 bases from J, with 16 bases between. Germline CDR1 reads SGDLS; CDR2 reads YYNGEE. CDR3 in DNA: TGTGCCAGCAGCCCCTTCGGGGGAATGGACTATGGCTACACCTTC. It codes for CASSPFGGMDYGYTF.

The chain links TRBV3-1 (or the pseudogene TRBV3-2) to TRBJ1-1; 8 bases agree with TRBD1. The junction had 9 bases not matched to a gene; V was cut back by 6 bases and J by 6 bases. The CDR3 extends over 14 amino acids. CDR1 and CDR2 (germline): LGHDT, YNNKEL (reference sequence). CDR3 protein: CASRDRGGRAEAFF. The CDR3 DNA sequence: TGTGCCAGCAGAGACAGGGGCGGGCGAGCTGAAGCTTTCTTT.